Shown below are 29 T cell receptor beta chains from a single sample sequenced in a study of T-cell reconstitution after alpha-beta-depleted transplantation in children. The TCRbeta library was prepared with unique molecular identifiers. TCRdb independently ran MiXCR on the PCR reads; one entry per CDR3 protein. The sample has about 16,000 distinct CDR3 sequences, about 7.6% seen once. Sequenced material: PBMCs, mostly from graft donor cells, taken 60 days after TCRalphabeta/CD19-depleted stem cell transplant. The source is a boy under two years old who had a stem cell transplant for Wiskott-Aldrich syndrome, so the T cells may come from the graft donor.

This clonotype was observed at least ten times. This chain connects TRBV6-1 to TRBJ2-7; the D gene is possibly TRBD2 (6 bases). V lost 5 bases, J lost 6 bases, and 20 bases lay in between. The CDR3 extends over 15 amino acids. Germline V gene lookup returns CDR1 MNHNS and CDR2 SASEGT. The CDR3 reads CASSNPFGGTFEQYF. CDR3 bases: TGTGCCAGCAGTAACCCCTTCGGCGGGACTTTCGAGCAGTACTTC.

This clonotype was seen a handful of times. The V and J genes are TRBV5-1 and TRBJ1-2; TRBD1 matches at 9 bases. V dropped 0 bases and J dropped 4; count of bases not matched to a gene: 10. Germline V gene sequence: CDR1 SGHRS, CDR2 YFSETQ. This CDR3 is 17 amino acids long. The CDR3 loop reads CASSLVGGQGKLYGYTF. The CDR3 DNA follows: TGCGCCAGCAGCTTGGTCGGGGGACAGGGAAAACTCTATGGCTACACCTTC.

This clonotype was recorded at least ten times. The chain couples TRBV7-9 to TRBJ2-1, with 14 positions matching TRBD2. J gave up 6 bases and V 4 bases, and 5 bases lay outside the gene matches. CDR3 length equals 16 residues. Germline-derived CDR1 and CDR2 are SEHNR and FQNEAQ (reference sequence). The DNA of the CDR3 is TGTGCCAGCAGCTCCCGACTAGCGGGAGGGGGCAATGAGCAGTTCTTC. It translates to CASSSRLAGGGNEQFF.

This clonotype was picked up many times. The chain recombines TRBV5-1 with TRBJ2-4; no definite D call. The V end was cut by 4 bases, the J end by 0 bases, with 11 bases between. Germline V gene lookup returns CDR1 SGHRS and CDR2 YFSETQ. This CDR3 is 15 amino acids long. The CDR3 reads CASSLIGLAKNIQYF. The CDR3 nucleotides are TGCGCCAGCAGCCTCATCGGTCTAGCCAAAAACATTCAGTACTTC.

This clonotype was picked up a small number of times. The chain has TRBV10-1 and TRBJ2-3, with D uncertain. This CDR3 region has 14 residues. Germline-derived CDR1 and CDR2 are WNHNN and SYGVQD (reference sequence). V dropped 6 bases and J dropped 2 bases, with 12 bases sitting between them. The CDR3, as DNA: TGCGCCAGCAGGGGTGCAGCCTCCACAGATACGCAGTATTTT. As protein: CASRGAASTDTQYF.

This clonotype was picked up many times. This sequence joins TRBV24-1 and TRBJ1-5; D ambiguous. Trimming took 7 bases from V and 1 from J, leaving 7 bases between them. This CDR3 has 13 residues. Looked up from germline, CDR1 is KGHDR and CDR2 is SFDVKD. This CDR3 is CATRAASNQPQHF. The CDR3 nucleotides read TGTGCCACCAGGGCAGCCAGCAATCAGCCCCAGCATTTT.

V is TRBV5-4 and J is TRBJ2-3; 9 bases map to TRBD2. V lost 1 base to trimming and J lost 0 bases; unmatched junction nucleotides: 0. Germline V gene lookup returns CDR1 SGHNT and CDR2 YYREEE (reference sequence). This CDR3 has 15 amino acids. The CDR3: CASSLTSGSTDTQYF. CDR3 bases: TGTGCCAGCAGCTTGACTAGCGGGAGCACAGATACGCAGTATTTT. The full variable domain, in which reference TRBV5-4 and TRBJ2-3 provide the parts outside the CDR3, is ETGVTQSPTHLIKTRGQQVTLRCSSQSGHNTVSWYQQALGQGPQFIFQYYREEENGRGNFPPRFSGLQFPNYSSELNVNALELDDSALYLCASSLTSGSTDTQYFGPGTRLTVL.

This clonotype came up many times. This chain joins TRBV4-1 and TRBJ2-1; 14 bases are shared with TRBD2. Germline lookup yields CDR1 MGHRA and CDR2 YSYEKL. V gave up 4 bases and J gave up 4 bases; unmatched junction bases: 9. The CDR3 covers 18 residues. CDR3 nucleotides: TGCGCCAGCAGCCGAGGGTCGACTAGCGGGAGGGGTTACAATGAGCAGTTCTTC. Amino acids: CASSRGSTSGRGYNEQFF.

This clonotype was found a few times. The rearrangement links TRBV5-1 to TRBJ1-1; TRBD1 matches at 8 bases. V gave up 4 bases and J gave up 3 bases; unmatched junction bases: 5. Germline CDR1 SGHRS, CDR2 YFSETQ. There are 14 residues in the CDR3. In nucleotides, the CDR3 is TGCGCCAGCAGCCTGACAGGGGCCGACACTGAAGCTTTCTTT. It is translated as CASSLTGADTEAFF.

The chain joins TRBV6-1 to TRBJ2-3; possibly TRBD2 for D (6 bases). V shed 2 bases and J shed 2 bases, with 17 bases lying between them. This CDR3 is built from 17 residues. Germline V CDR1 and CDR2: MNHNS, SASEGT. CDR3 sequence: CASSERRWGDFTDTQYF. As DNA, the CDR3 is TGTGCCAGCAGTGAACGCAGATGGGGGGACTTCACAGATACGCAGTATTTT.

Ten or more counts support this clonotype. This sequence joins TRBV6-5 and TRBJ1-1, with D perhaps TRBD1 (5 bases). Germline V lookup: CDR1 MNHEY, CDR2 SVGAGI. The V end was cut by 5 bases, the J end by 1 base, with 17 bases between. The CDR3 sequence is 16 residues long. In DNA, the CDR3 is TGTGCCAGCAGTACCGCTGTAGGGGCAGGGAACACTGAAGCTTTCTTT. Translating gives CASSTAVGAGNTEAFF.

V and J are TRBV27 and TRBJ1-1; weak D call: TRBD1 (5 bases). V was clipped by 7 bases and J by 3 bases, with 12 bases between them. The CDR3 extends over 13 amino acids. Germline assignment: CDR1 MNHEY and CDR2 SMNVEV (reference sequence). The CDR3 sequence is CASKGPWDTEAFF. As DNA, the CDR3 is TGTGCCAGCAAGGGACCGTGGGACACTGAAGCTTTCTTT.

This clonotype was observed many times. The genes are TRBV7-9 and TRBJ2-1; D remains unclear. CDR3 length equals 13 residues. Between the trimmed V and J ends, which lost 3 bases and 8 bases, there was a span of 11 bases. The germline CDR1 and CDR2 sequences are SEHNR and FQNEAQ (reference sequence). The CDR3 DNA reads TGTGCCAGCAGCTTGAATCCTGTCCATGAGCAGTTCTTC. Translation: CASSLNPVHEQFF.

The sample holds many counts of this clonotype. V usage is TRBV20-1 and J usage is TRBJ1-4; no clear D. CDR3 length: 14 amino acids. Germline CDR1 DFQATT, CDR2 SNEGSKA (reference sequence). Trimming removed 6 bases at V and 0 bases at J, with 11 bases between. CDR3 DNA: TGCAGTGCCTCCCGGGTGTCAACTAATGAAAAACTGTTTTTT. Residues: CSASRVSTNEKLFF.

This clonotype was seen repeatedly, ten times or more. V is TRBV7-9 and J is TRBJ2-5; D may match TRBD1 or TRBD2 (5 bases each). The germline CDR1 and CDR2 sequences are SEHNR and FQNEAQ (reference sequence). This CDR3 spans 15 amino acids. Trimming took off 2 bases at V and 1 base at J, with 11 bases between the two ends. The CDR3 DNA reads TGTGCCAGCAGCTTACGGGACGGTTTCCAAGAGACCCAGTACTTC. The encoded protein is CASSLRDGFQETQYF.

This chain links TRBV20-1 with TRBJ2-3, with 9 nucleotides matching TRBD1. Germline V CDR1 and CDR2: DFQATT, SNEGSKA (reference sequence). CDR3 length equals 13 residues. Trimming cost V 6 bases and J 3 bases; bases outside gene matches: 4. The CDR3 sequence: CSAYRGPTDTQYF. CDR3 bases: TGCAGTGCGTACAGGGGGCCTACAGATACGCAGTATTTT.

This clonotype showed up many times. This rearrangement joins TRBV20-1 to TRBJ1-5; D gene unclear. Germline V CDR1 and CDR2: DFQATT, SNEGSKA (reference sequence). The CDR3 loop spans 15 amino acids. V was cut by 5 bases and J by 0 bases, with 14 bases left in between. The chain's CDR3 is CSAGGPPHSNQPQHF. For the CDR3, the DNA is TGCAGTGCTGGTGGCCCCCCTCATAGCAATCAGCCCCAGCATTTT.

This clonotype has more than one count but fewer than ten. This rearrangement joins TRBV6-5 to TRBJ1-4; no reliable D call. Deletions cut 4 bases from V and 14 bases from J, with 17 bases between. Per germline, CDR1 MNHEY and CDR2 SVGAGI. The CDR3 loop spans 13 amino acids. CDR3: CASSSTENKRLFF. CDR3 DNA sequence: TGTGCCAGCAGTTCGACCGAAAATAAGCGTCTGTTTTTT.

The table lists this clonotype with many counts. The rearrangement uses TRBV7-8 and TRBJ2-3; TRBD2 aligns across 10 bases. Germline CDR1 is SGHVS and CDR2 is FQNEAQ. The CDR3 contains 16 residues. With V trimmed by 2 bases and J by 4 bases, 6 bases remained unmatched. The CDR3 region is CASSLWTSGGADTQYF. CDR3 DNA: TGTGCCAGCAGCTTATGGACTAGCGGTGGGGCAGATACGCAGTATTTT.

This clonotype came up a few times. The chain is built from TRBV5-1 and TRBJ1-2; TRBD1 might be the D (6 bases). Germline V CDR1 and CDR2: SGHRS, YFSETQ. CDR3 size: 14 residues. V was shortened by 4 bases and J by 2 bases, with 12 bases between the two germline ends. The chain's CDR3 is CASSPTGLNYGYTF. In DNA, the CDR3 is TGCGCCAGCAGCCCAACAGGGCTCAACTATGGCTACACCTTC.

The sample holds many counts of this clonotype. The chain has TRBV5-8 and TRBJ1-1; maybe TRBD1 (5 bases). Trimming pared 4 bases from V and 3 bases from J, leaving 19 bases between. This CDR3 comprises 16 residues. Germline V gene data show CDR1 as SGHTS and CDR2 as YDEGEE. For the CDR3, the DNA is TGTGCCAGCAGCGTATCCAGGGTGCGGGGGGACACTGAAGCTTTCTTT. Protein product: CASSVSRVRGDTEAFF.

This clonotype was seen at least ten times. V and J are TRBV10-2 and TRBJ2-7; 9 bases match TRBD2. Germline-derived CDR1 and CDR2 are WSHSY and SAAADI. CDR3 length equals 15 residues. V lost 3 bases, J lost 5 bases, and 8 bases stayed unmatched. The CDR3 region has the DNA TGCGCCAGCAGTGACCCCGGGACTAGCCCCGACGAGCAGTACTTC. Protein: CASSDPGTSPDEQYF.

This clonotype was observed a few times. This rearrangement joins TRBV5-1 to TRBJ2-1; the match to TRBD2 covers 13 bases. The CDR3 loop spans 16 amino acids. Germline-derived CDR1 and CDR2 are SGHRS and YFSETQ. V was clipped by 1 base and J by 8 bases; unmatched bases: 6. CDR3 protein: CASSLFGGLAGYEQFF. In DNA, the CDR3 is TGCGCCAGCAGCTTGTTTGGGGGACTAGCGGGATATGAGCAGTTCTTC.

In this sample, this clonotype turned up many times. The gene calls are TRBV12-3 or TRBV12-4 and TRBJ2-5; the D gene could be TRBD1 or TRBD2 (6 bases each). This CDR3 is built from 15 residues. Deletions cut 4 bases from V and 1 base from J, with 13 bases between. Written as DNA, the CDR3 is TGTGCCAGCAGTTATCTCGGGGGCCTCCAAGAGACCCAGTACTTC. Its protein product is CASSYLGGLQETQYF.

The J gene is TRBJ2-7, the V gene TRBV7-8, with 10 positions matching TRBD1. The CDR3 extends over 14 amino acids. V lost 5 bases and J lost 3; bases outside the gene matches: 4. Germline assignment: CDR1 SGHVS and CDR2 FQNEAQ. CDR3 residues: CASSRGDRGYEQYF. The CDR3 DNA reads TGTGCCAGCAGCCGTGGGGACAGGGGCTACGAGCAGTACTTC.

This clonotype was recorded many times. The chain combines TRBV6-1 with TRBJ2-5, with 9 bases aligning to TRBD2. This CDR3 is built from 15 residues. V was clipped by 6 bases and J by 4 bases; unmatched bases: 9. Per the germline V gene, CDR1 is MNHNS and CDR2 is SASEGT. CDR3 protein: CASRRAGGRRETQYF. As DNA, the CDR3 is TGTGCCAGCAGACGAGCGGGGGGCCGTCGAGAGACCCAGTACTTC.

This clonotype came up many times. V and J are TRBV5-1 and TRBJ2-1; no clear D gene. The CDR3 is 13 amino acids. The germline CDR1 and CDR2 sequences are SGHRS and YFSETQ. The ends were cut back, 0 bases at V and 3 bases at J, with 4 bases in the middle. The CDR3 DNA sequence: TGCGCCAGCAGCTTGGGGGGCTACAATGAGCAGTTCTTC. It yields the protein CASSLGGYNEQFF.

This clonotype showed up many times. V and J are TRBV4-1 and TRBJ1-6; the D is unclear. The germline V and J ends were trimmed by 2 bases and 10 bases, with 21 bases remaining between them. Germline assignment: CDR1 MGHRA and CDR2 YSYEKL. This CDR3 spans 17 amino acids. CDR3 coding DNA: TGCGCCAGCAGCCAATACCCTTACCGGGCCACGGGGTCACCCCTCCACTTT. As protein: CASSQYPYRATGSPLHF.

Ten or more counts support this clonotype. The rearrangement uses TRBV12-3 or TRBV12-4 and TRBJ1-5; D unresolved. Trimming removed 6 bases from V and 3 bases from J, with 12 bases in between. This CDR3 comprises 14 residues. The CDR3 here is CASSPGPYNQPQHF. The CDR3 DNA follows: TGTGCCAGCAGCCCGGGTCCCTACAATCAGCCCCAGCATTTT.